This entry features one TCR beta chain sequence. Its matching antigen is unknown. The data stem from a study of CD8 T cells in ankylosing spondylitis. The CDR3 spans 15 residues. Trimming stripped 2 bases from V and 6 bases from J, with 14 bases between. CDR1 is MNHEY and CDR2 is SVGEGT in the germline V gene. MiXCR was run by TCRdb on the 5' RACE reads, yielding one entry per CDR3 protein. Here the sample spans around 430,000 distinct CDR3 sequences, 17% being singletons. Findings and caveats of the study: Roughly eight highly homologous variants made up a TCR beta motif that seemed to typify ankylosing spondylitis blood.

V gene TRBV6-2 or TRBV6-3 combines with J gene TRBJ1-5; TRBD1 is a possible D gene (5 bases). The sample consisted of blood, either unsorted or a sorted T cell fraction (not recorded which). The TCR originated in a male donor with ankylosing spondylitis. The CDR3 is CASSYAGRRAQPQHF. In DNA, the CDR3 is TGTGCCAGCAGTTACGCGGGGCGCAGGGCTCAGCCCCAGCATTTT.